The T cell receptor beta chain under discussion was sequenced for a study of cytomegalovirus exposure and HLA in healthy donors. 13 Jbeta primers and 60 Vbeta primers were used for the PCR. Only in-frame clones appear in the TCRdb table, and some are missing; sequencing was by immunoSEQ multiplex PCR. Among about 130,000 clones, around four fifths were seen once, and the ten largest hold around 2.5%. In the case of this clone: Antigen specificity is unknown.

The study, taken as a whole, reports: The study flagged some 170 TCR beta chains as cytomegalovirus-associated. Previously analyzed data showed that most TCR beta V segments were productive at a frequency of about 90% or about 30%. Trimming of TCR beta V- and J-genes showed a link, identified in a later analysis, to a missense DCLRE1C variant. HLA restriction was apparent for most CMV-associated TCR beta chains in a later analysis.

This CDR3 is built from 14 residues. V was cut by 0 bases and J by 4 bases, with 9 bases left in between. Germline-derived CDR1 and CDR2 are MGHRA and YSYEKL. The sequence derives from a boy aged 2 to 9 in good health and CMV-seronegative. The rearrangement joins TRBV4-1 to TRBJ1-2; a weak D match, TRBD1 (5 bases). The material sequenced was PBMCs. The CDR3 region is CASSQDWGVYGYTF. DNA of the CDR3: TGCGCCAGCAGCCAAGATTGGGGGGTCTATGGCTACACCTTC.